This paragraph reports one TCR beta chain. No antigen is known for it. This sample is part of a study of cytomegalovirus exposure and HLA in healthy donors. Overall study results and limits: Later analysis placed DRB1 highest and HLA-C lowest in TCR association rates, which differed by HLA locus. In vitro work confirmed that a few CMV-associated chains recognize CMV antigens. The only immune exposure information that was available was CMV serostatus.

The donors, nominally healthy at sampling, likely had unrecorded immune exposures. Trimming cost V 1 base and J 5 bases; bases outside gene matches: 10. Germline-derived CDR1 and CDR2 are SEHNR and FQNEAQ (reference sequence). The CDR3 extends over 17 amino acids. Researchers ran the PCR with 60 Vbeta and 13 Jbeta primers. Clones were read by immunoSEQ multiplex PCR, and TCRdb kept only the in-frame ones, dropping some. Counted here are approximately 150,000 clones, roughly 81% occurring once; the ten biggest clones make up 2% to 3%. This rearrangement joins TRBV7-9 to TRBJ1-5, with 8 bases lining up with TRBD1. The clonotype originates from a man aged 25 to 45 in good health and CMV-seropositive. The sample comprised PBMCs. CDR3 sequence: CASSLVGTGPGDQPQHF. The CDR3 DNA is TGTGCCAGCAGCTTAGTAGGGACAGGCCCAGGGGATCAGCCCCAGCATTTT. Supplemented by reference TRBV7-9 and TRBJ1-5, the full variable domain reads DTGVSQNPRHKITKRGQNVTFRCDPISEHNRLYWYRQTLGQGPEFLTYFQNEAQLEKSRLLSDRFSAERPKGSFSTLEIQRTEQGDSAMYLCASSLVGTGPGDQPQHFGDGTRLSIL.